These 20 T cell receptor beta chains originate from one sample sequenced in a study of blood T cell repertoires in COVID-19. Sequencing used immunoSEQ multiplex PCR; TCRdb keeps in-frame clones, though not all of them. This table has 150,000 to 200,000 clones, roughly 91% appearing once. Specimen: peripheral blood. The receptors come from a woman aged 45-60 years with acute or convalescent COVID-19.

The V call is TRBV5-6, the J call TRBJ1-2; 7 bases fit TRBD1. CDR1 and CDR2 from the germline V gene are SGHDT and YYEEEE. CDR3 length: 13 residues. V gave up 5 bases and J gave up 2 bases; unmatched junction bases: 3. The CDR3 is CASSTGANYGYTF. The CDR3 region has the DNA TGTGCCAGCAGTACAGGGGCCAACTATGGCTACACCTTC.

This CDR3 reads CASSAGPYGYTF. The CDR3 nucleotides read TGTGCCAGCAGCGCGGGCCCCTATGGCTACACCTTC. The V and J genes are TRBV28 and TRBJ1-2; D not resolved. This CDR3 is 12 amino acids long. Germline assignment: CDR1 MDHEN and CDR2 SYDVKM. V lost 6 bases and J 4 bases, leaving 9 bases between the germline ends.

This clone was seen only a few times. The chain is built from TRBV6-6 and TRBJ1-6; TRBD1 agrees at 10 bases. After removal of 5 bases from V and 10 bases from J, the junction contained 2 bases not matched to a gene. Germline V gene lookup returns CDR1 MNHNY and CDR2 SVGAGI (reference sequence). CDR3 length: 13 amino acids. CDR3: CASSRGQGSPLHF. CDR3 bases: TGTGCCAGCAGTAGGGGACAGGGGTCACCCCTCCACTTT.

V is TRBV19 and J is TRBJ2-1; D gene uncertain. The CDR3 runs 13 residues. V was trimmed by 3 bases and J by 8 bases, leaving 11 bases between them. CDR1 and CDR2 from the germline V gene are LNHDA and SQIVND (reference sequence). CDR3 in DNA: TGTGCCAGTAGTATCTTAGAGGTTGATGAGCAGTTCTTC. As protein: CASSILEVDEQFF.

V is TRBV27 and J is TRBJ1-1, with D uncertain. The CDR3 runs 13 residues. The V end was cut by 5 bases, the J end by 5 bases, with 12 bases between. CDR1 is MNHEY, CDR2 SMNVEV, per germline (reference sequence). The CDR3 here is CASSRRSETEAFF. CDR3 DNA: TGTGCCAGCAGTCGGAGAAGCGAGACTGAAGCTTTCTTT.

The rearrangement links TRBV12-5 to TRBJ1-1; D unclear. The CDR3 runs to 12 residues. V lost 6 bases to trimming and J lost 0 bases, with 5 bases between them. Looked up from germline, CDR1 is LGHNT and CDR2 is FRNRAP. CDR3 loop: CASGEMNTEAFF. Here the CDR3 DNA reads TGTGCTAGTGGGGAGATGAACACTGAAGCTTTCTTT.

This sequence joins TRBV3-1 (or the pseudogene TRBV3-2) and TRBJ1-4, with D unclear. The CDR3 is 12 amino acids. The V gene lost 0 bases and the J gene lost 8 bases, with 4 bases spanning the gap. Germline V CDR1 and CDR2: LGHDT, YNNKEL (reference sequence). The CDR3, as DNA: TGTGCCAGCAGCCAAGACCAAGAAAAACTGTTTTTT. This gives the protein CASSQDQEKLFF.

V is TRBV7-8 and J is TRBJ2-3; D call uncertain. Germline V gene lookup returns CDR1 SGHVS and CDR2 FQNEAQ. Trimming pared 5 bases from V and 4 bases from J, leaving 7 bases between. The length of the CDR3 is 12 residues. CDR3 nucleotide sequence: TGTGCCAGCAGCCCCTATTCAGATACGCAGTATTTT. Its protein product is CASSPYSDTQYF.

On this clone itself: This specimen includes other DNA sequences encoding the same CDR3. V usage is TRBV5-1 and J usage is TRBJ1-5, with 8 bases that match TRBD1. V lost 4 bases to trimming and J lost 7 bases; unmatched junction nucleotides: 7. The CDR3 has 14 residues. Germline CDR1 reads SGHRS; CDR2 reads YFSETQ. CDR3 nucleotides: TGCGCCAGCAGCCCCCAGGGGGCGGGACAGCCCCAGCATTTT. The encoded protein is CASSPQGAGQPQHF.

The chain joins TRBV2 to TRBJ2-2; tentative D call: TRBD1 (5 bases). The V gene's germline CDR1 is SNHLY and CDR2 FYNNEI. V lost 1 base to trimming and J lost 4 bases, with 19 bases between them. The CDR3 is made up of 18 amino acids. This CDR3 is CASSEETVLRAGTGELFF. The CDR3 region has the DNA TGTGCCAGCAGTGAAGAGACAGTATTAAGGGCCGGCACCGGGGAGCTGTTTTTT.

The V and J genes are TRBV11-2 and TRBJ1-1, with TRBD1 matching 7 bases. The ends lost 3 bases at V and 1 base at J; junction bases unmatched: 8. The CDR3 is made up of 16 amino acids. CDR1 is SGHAT and CDR2 is FQNNGV in the germline V gene. The CDR3, as DNA: TGTGCCAGCAGCTTGTACAGGGGAATGGGGAACACTGAAGCTTTCTTT. Amino acid sequence: CASSLYRGMGNTEAFF.

The rearrangement joins TRBV7-3 to TRBJ1-1, with D unclear. This CDR3 spans 15 amino acids. Germline CDR1 and CDR2: SGHTA and FQGTGA. V lost 4 bases to trimming and J lost 1 base, with 13 bases between them. CDR3 bases: TGTGCCAGCAGCTCCCTGACAATGAAGAACACTGAAGCTTTCTTT. This encodes CASSSLTMKNTEAFF.

This sequence joins TRBV12-3 or TRBV12-4 and TRBJ2-2; D is uncertain. The CDR3 totals 13 residues. V lost 6 bases to trimming and J lost 5 bases, with 10 bases between them. CDR3 sequence: CASSRSRTGELFF. CDR3 bases: TGTGCCAGCAGCCGGTCGAGGACCGGGGAGCTGTTTTTT.

The chain is built from TRBV3-1 (or the pseudogene TRBV3-2) and TRBJ2-5, with 12 positions matching TRBD2. V dropped 6 bases and J dropped 1; count of bases not matched to a gene: 3. CDR1 and CDR2 (germline): LGHDT, YNNKEL (reference sequence). CDR3 size: 15 residues. This chain's CDR3 is CASRASGGVQETQYF. DNA of the CDR3: TGTGCCAGCAGGGCTAGCGGGGGGGTCCAAGAGACCCAGTACTTC.

This chain uses TRBV13 with TRBJ1-2; 8 nucleotides agree with TRBD1. The CDR3 contains 15 residues. J lost 4 bases, V lost 5 bases, and 9 bases had no gene match. Germline V CDR1 and CDR2: PRHDT, FYEKMQ (reference sequence). CDR3 residues: CASSLGPGGSYGYTF. The DNA for the CDR3 is TGTGCCAGCAGCCTGGGTCCAGGGGGCAGCTATGGCTACACCTTC.

The chain carries TRBV7-3 and TRBJ2-2; D gene uncertain. The V end was cut by 3 bases, the J end by 1 base, with 9 bases between. This CDR3 is built from 15 residues. CDR1 is SGHTA and CDR2 is FQGTGA in the germline V gene. This chain's CDR3 is CASSLNSRNTGELFF. In DNA form, the CDR3 reads TGTGCCAGCAGCTTGAACAGCCGGAACACCGGGGAGCTGTTTTTT.

V gene TRBV19 combines with J gene TRBJ2-7, with D possibly TRBD2 on 5 matching bases. The CDR3 is 15 residues long. With 1 base removed from V and 0 bases from J, the gap between germline ends came to 10 bases. Per germline, CDR1 LNHDA and CDR2 SQIVND (reference sequence). The CDR3: CASSIGTGNSYEQYF. The CDR3 nucleotides read TGTGCCAGTAGTATAGGGACGGGGAACTCCTACGAGCAGTACTTC.

The rearrangement uses TRBV18 and TRBJ1-1; D uncertain. In germline, CDR1 is KGHSH, CDR2 LQKENI. Deletions cut 5 bases from V and 3 bases from J, with 10 bases between. The length of the CDR3 is 13 residues. CDR3 residues: CASSNSRDTEAFF. The CDR3 nucleotides are TGTGCCAGCTCAAACTCTCGGGACACTGAAGCTTTCTTT.

The chain couples TRBV25-1 to TRBJ2-5; D call uncertain. Germline V CDR1 and CDR2: MGHDK, SYGVNS. The V end lost 3 bases, the J end lost 0 bases, and 5 bases lay between the germline ends. The CDR3 is made up of 13 amino acids. The CDR3 DNA is TGTGCCAGCAGTGATTATTACCAAGAGACCCAGTACTTC. Its protein is CASSDYYQETQYF.

This chain joins TRBV7-6 and TRBJ1-4; the match to TRBD1 covers 11 bases. The CDR3 has 16 residues. Germline V gene data show CDR1 as SGHVS and CDR2 as FNYEAQ. After removal of 4 bases from V and 7 bases from J, the junction contained 8 bases not matched to a gene. CDR3 in DNA: TGTGCCAGCAGCTCAGGACAGGGGGCTTTCACTGAAAAACTGTTTTTT. Protein: CASSSGQGAFTEKLFF.